The rows below give T cell receptor beta chains drawn from one sample of a study of cytomegalovirus exposure and HLA in healthy donors. TCRdb's table, derived via immunoSEQ multiplex PCR, lists solely in-frame clones and lacks some. The data hold about 140,000 clones, with 73% observed a single time. What was sequenced was PBMCs. These receptors all come from a human donor in good health. CDR3s include the opening cysteine and the closing phenylalanine or tryptophan.

v_gene	j_gene	CDR3aa
TRBV12-5	TRBJ2-2	CASVTGTGPTGELFF
TRBV19	TRBJ1-3	CASTRSSGNTIYF
TRBV11-3	TRBJ2-1	CASSVSGILYNEQFF
TRBV13	TRBJ2-7	CASSPGTPIEQYF
TRBV28	TRBJ1-5	CASSRRGYSNQPQHF
TRBV6-1	TRBJ1-4	CASGGEKLFF
TRBV9	TRBJ1-1	CASSLDPGQRLNTEAFF
TRBV7-3	TRBJ2-5	CASSLRGETSGRETHQETQYF
TRBV5-5	TRBJ2-2	CASSPPLRGTGELFF
TRBV11-3	TRBJ2-3	CASSLDGRSTDTQYF
TRBV14	TRBJ1-1	CASSQLSRGYTEAFF
TRBV5-4	TRBJ2-5	CASSLGLAVTGETQYF
TRBV28	TRBJ2-1	CASSFGSRGGRGEQFF
TRBV18	TRBJ2-3	CASSPPDILTTDTQYF
TRBV5-1	TRBJ2-1	CASSPRRGRWNEQFF
TRBV7-9	TRBJ1-1	CASSLAPWGQMNTEAFF
TRBV16	TRBJ1-3	CASSPGLRRSGNTIYF
TRBV6-5	TRBJ2-3	CASSFGTGGTDTQYF
TRBV7-2	TRBJ2-2	CASSLLRGYTGELFF
TRBV4-1	TRBJ1-3	CASSHDRGPGNTIYF
TRBV7-2	TRBJ1-2	CASTRDLYGYTF
TRBV27	TRBJ2-1	CASSFRQNSYNEQFF
TRBV7-2	TRBJ2-5	CASSLQSGGQETQYF
TRBV19	TRBJ2-6	CASGQFSGANVLTF
TRBV27	TRBJ2-2	CASSLQRRGGELFF
TRBV6-1	TRBJ2-1	CASSGTSGSAEQFF
TRBV11-2	TRBJ2-3	CASSGGESRDTQYF
TRBV30	TRBJ1-4	CAWNRDREKLFF
TRBV6-1	TRBJ2-7	CASSDRAGGYEQYF
TRBV19	TRBJ1-5	CASIGQGNQPQHF
TRBV2	TRBJ2-6	CASEEFSGANVLTF
TRBV12-5	TRBJ1-1	CASGLVLGGQGFEAFF
TRBV11-3	TRBJ2-4	CASRGEGIGMVQYF
TRBV7-9	TRBJ1-1	CASSPSGQGWTTEAFF
TRBV5-1	TRBJ2-2	CASSLGQNTGELFF
TRBV6-1	TRBJ2-2	CASSEAPSGTGELFF
TRBV27	TRBJ2-2	CASSTDRVGTGELFF
TRBV15	TRBJ2-4	CATSRSRTGGLAKNIQYF
TRBV7-2	TRBJ1-1	CASSYNLGPPEAFF
TRBV29-1	TRBJ1-5	CSVSWGGTGGTYQPQHF
TRBV5-1	TRBJ2-1	CASSSVPTTEQFF
TRBV5-8	TRBJ2-5	CASFPGQGFRETQYF
TRBV7-8	TRBJ1-3	CASSLGAGQSSGNTIYF
TRBV27	TRBJ2-5	CASSSNTRQGQETQYF
TRBV29-1	TRBJ1-1	CSVGQGNLVTEAFF
TRBV5-4	TRBJ2-7	CASSAGLAAYEQYF
TRBV27	TRBJ2-7	CASSWTGMFPYEQYF
TRBV7-9	TRBJ1-1	CASSLVGGTEAGQAFF
TRBV6-5	TRBJ2-3	CASSLTSGPDTQYF
TRBV6-5	TRBJ2-1	CASSYRRTGVEQFF
TRBV5-1	TRBJ1-3	CASSLAITAASSGNTIYF